The source of this TCR beta chain is a study of response to subunit inactivated influenza vaccine. There are a few counts of this clonotype. Its antigen remains unknown. From the RT-PCR reads, TCRdb called clonotypes with MiXCR, one entry per CDR3 protein. The profile shows 450,000 to 600,000 distinct CDR3 sequences, roughly 8.2% of them singletons. Study results and caveats: There was a suggestion from the authors that each seasonal influenza vaccination recruits few new T cells.

The ends were cut back, 0 bases at V and 4 bases at J, with 13 bases in the middle. CDR1 SGDLS and CDR2 YYNGEE come from the germline V gene. The length of the CDR3 is 15 residues. This chain uses TRBV9 with TRBJ1-1; weak D call: TRBD1 (5 bases). This TCR was recovered from a man between 50 and 70 years old who received an inactivated influenza vaccine. The sample here was PBMCs from blood, taken approximately 25 months after vaccination. This CDR3 is CASSVAPGGVTEAFF. The DNA for the CDR3 is TGTGCCAGCAGCGTAGCTCCCGGGGGGGTCACTGAAGCTTTCTTT.